One sample yielded the 17 T cell receptor beta chains listed below, sequenced in a study of CD8 T cells in Susac syndrome. With random hexamers, reverse transcription was performed on about 0.5 to 1 ug of RNA. TCRdb fed the immunoSEQ multiplex PCR reads into MiXCR, producing one record per CDR3 protein. This table holds more than 150,000 distinct CDR3 sequences, approximately 95% found once. Sequenced input: CD4+ T cells from PBMCs. The receptors come from a human donor with Susac syndrome.

This rearrangement joins TRBV4-1 to TRBJ2-2; TRBD2 matches 10 bases. CDR3 size: 16 residues. V was clipped by 5 bases and J by 2 bases; unmatched bases: 5. Looked up from germline, CDR1 is MGHRA and CDR2 is YSYEKL. For the CDR3, the DNA is TGCGCCAGCAGCGGCATAGCGGGGGGCAACACCGGGGAGCTGTTTTTT. Translating it yields CASSGIAGGNTGELFF.

The chain combines TRBV29-1 with TRBJ2-1; tentative D call: TRBD2 (7 bases). The CDR3 is 12 amino acids. The germline V gene has CDR1 SQVTM and CDR2 ANQGSEA. Trimming removed 7 bases at V and 4 bases at J, with 11 bases between. CDR3 protein: CSAEGGYNEQFF. The CDR3 DNA follows: TGCAGCGCTGAGGGGGGGTACAATGAGCAGTTCTTC.

This clonotype was found once. The chain has TRBV6-5 and TRBJ2-6, with D perhaps TRBD1 (6 bases). CDR3 length: 14 residues. V lost 7 bases and J 4 bases, leaving 11 bases between the germline ends. Germline V gene sequence: CDR1 MNHEY, CDR2 SVGAGI. The CDR3 DNA sequence: TGTGCCAGCAACACAGGGACCGGGGCCAACGTCCTGACTTTC. This encodes CASNTGTGANVLTF.

The chain employs TRBV6-4 and TRBJ2-1; possibly TRBD1 for D (6 bases). The germline V and J ends were trimmed by 0 bases and 14 bases, with 14 bases remaining between them. The CDR3 sequence is 13 residues long. Germline V gene sequence: CDR1 MRHNA, CDR2 SNTAGT. For the CDR3, the DNA is TGTGCCAGCAGTGACTCGGCGTTGGGGGCAAAGTTCTTC. Encoded protein: CASSDSALGAKFF.

The genes are TRBV19 and TRBJ1-5; tentative D call: TRBD1 (6 bases). Germline values: CDR1 LNHDA, CDR2 SQIVND (reference sequence). The CDR3 length is 15 residues. V lost 6 bases to trimming and J lost 3 bases, with 15 bases between them. CDR3 coding DNA: TGTGCCAGTAGACCGGGACAACAACTCAATCAGCCCCAGCATTTT. It codes for CASRPGQQLNQPQHF.

This sequence joins TRBV29-1 and TRBJ2-1; D not resolved. The V gene's germline CDR1 is SQVTM and CDR2 ANQGSEA. With 6 bases removed from V and 8 bases from J, the gap between germline ends came to 14 bases. The CDR3 is made up of 12 amino acids. The CDR3 reads CSVVRPYDEQFF. The CDR3 region has the DNA TGCAGCGTCGTGCGACCCTATGATGAGCAGTTCTTC.

J is TRBJ1-2 and V is TRBV14; D gene ambiguous. The CDR3 extends over 15 amino acids. CDR1 and CDR2 from the germline V gene are SGHDN and FVKESK. V was pared by 0 bases and J by 4 bases, with 12 bases between. The CDR3 is CASSQDSGSIYGYTF. CDR3 bases: TGTGCCAGCAGCCAAGATAGTGGCAGTATCTATGGCTACACCTTC.

The genes are TRBV27 and TRBJ1-1; a weak D match, TRBD1 (5 bases). The CDR3 has 11 amino acids. Trimming pared 8 bases from V and 11 bases from J, leaving 15 bases between. Germline CDR1 MNHEY, CDR2 SMNVEV (reference sequence). CDR3 bases: TGTGCCAGCCGGGGGTTCGGGGCTGCTTTCTTT. It translates to CASRGFGAAFF.

The chain has TRBV4-3 and TRBJ2-3, with 11 bases matching TRBD2. The V gene end was trimmed by 4 bases and the J gene end by 3 bases; junction bases not matched to a gene: 9. Germline V gene lookup returns CDR1 LGHNA and CDR2 YSLEER. This CDR3 comprises 17 residues. CDR3 coding DNA: TGCGCCAGCAGCCTCCGAGGGGGACTAGCGGCTACAGATACGCAGTATTTT. It yields the protein CASSLRGGLAATDTQYF.

This sequence joins TRBV21-1 and TRBJ2-2; TRBD2, the table's D call, was not compared with the DNA. TRBV21-1 corresponds to a pseudogene. CDR3 size: 16 residues. The CDR3 is CASSKLGGASGGELFF. CDR3 DNA sequence: TGTGCCAGCAGCAAATTGGGCGGGGCCTCCGGCGGGGAGCTGTTTTTT.

The chain uses TRBV20-1 and TRBJ2-1; 10 nucleotides align to TRBD1. The V gene end was trimmed by 5 bases and the J gene end by 10 bases; junction bases not matched to a gene: 8. Per germline, CDR1 DFQATT and CDR2 SNEGSKA (reference sequence). The CDR3 spans 13 residues. CDR3 coding DNA: TGCAGTGCTTTCGGACAGGGGGGCTTGGAGCAGTTCTTC. Its protein product is CSAFGQGGLEQFF.

The rearrangement joins TRBV12-3 or TRBV12-4 to TRBJ2-1; D possibly corresponds to TRBD1 (6 bases). The CDR3 sequence is 16 residues long. The V gene lost 0 bases and the J gene lost 6 bases, with 15 bases spanning the gap. The CDR3 loop is CASSLAVGGRSNEQFF. The CDR3 DNA reads as TGTGCCAGCAGTTTAGCGGTAGGGGGAAGGTCCAATGAGCAGTTCTTC.

The V gene is TRBV7-7, the J gene TRBJ1-4; 7 bases agree with TRBD1. CDR1 SSHAT and CDR2 FNYEAQ come from the germline V gene (reference sequence). This CDR3 spans 14 amino acids. J lost 3 bases, V lost 6 bases, and 4 bases had no gene match. CDR3 protein: CASSPGQPNEKLFF. The CDR3 coding sequence is TGTGCCAGCAGTCCGGGACAGCCTAATGAAAAACTGTTTTTT. The whole variable domain, filled in from reference TRBV7-7 and TRBJ1-4, reads GAGVSQSPRYKVTKRGQDVTLRCDPISSHATLYWYQQALGQGPEFLTYFNYEAQPDKSGLPSDRFSAERPEGSISTLTIQRTEQRDSAMYRCASSPGQPNEKLFFGSGTQLSVL.

The chain has TRBV7-6 and TRBJ2-3, with D tentatively TRBD1 (6 bases). The CDR3 covers 16 residues. The V and J ends lost 5 bases and 2 bases respectively, with 17 bases between them. The germline CDR1 and CDR2 sequences are SGHVS and FNYEAQ. The CDR3 sequence: CASSGRMTGHTDTQYF. CDR3 coding DNA: TGTGCCAGCAGCGGTCGGATGACAGGCCACACAGATACGCAGTATTTT.

V and J are TRBV10-3 and TRBJ2-7; D is unresolved. V lost 3 bases to trimming and J lost 7 bases, with 13 bases between them. CDR1 is ENHRY, CDR2 SYGVKD, per germline. The CDR3 is 13 residues long. The CDR3 DNA follows: TGTGCCATCAGTGACACGTCGGCTGGAGAGCAGTACTTC. Protein sequence: CAISDTSAGEQYF.

The genes are TRBV15 and TRBJ2-1; TRBD1 might be the D (5 bases). With 1 base removed from V and 8 bases from J, the gap between germline ends came to 18 bases. CDR1 and CDR2 from the germline V gene are LNHNV and YYDKDF (reference sequence). The CDR3 covers 16 residues. Written as DNA, the CDR3 is TGTGCCACCAGCAGAGGAGTCAGGGCCCAATTCGATGAGCAGTTCTTC. Protein: CATSRGVRAQFDEQFF.

This sequence joins TRBV25-1 and TRBJ1-1; perhaps TRBD1 as D (5 bases). V shed 0 bases and J shed 7 bases, with 12 bases lying between them. The CDR3 runs 14 residues. Germline-derived CDR1 and CDR2 are MGHDK and SYGVNS. DNA for the CDR3: TGTGCCAGCAGTGAATATGGGGGGTTAGGTGAAGCTTTCTTT. Encoded protein: CASSEYGGLGEAFF.